This T cell receptor beta chain was profiled in a study of cytomegalovirus exposure and HLA in healthy donors. Study-level background: Samples from HLA-typed donors yielded around 79 million unique TCRs in an early data release.

This clone was detected once. Its specificity is not known. V shed 0 bases and J shed 0 bases, with 6 bases lying between them. The CDR3 length is 14 residues. The V gene's germline CDR1 is MNHEY and CDR2 SVGAGI. Study-wide results and caveats: Previously analyzed data showed that most TCR beta V segments were productive at a frequency of about 87% or about 30%. It is likely that the observed cluster of highly shared sequence variants was a sequencing artifact. The study listed 150 to 200 cytomegalovirus-associated TCR beta chains.

13 Jbeta primers and 60 Vbeta primers were used for the PCR. Libraries were prepared by immunoSEQ multiplex PCR; TCRdb keeps only in-frame clonotypes and omits some of them. The sample records roughly 110,000 clones, over 60% being singletons. The clonotype comes from a woman under 30 in good health and CMV-seropositive. The chain has TRBV6-5 and TRBJ2-7; D gene ambiguous. Sequences were obtained from PBMCs. The CDR3 coding sequence is TGTGCCAGCAGTTACTCGTACAGCTCCTACGAGCAGTACTTC. This gives the protein CASSYSYSSYEQYF.